This T cell receptor (beta chain) was identified during a study of T cells in Graves' hyperthyroidism and ophthalmopathy. What was amplified from RNA transcripts were TCR beta CDR3 regions. A set of HTBI primers served as the primers for a first-round RT-PCR of the TCR CDR3. TCRdb recomputed calls from the multiplex PCR reads with MiXCR, one row per CDR3 protein. The table lists 550,000 to 650,000 distinct CDR3 sequences, 12% to 15% of them singletons. A patient was excluded if there was uncontrolled infection, other autoimmune disease, pregnancy or lactation. The source material was blood. The clonotype comes from a woman aged 40 to 55 with Graves' hyperthyroidism.

This CDR3 is CATSRAESNEQFF. The CDR3 DNA is TGTGCCACCAGCAGAGCAGAGTCCAATGAGCAGTTCTTC. The chain employs TRBV15 and TRBJ2-1, with D unclear. CDR1 is LNHNV and CDR2 is YYDKDF in the germline V gene (reference sequence). V gave up 1 base and J gave up 6 bases, with 7 bases separating them. The CDR3 contains 13 residues.